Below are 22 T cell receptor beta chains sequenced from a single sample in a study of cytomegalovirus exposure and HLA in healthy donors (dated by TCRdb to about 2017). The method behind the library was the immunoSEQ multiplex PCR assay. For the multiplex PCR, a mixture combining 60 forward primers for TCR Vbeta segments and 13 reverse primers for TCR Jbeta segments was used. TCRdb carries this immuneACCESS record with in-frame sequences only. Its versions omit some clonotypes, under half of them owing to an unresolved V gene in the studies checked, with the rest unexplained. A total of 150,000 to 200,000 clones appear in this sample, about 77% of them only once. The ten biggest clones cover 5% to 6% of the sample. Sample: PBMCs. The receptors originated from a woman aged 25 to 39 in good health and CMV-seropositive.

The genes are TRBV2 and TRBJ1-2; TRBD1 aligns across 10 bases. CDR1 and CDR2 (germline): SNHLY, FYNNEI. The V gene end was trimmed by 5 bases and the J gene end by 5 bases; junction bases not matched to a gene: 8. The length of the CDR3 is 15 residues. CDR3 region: CASSSGGQGFYGYTF. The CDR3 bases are TGTGCCAGCAGTTCCGGGGGACAGGGGTTTTATGGCTACACCTTC.

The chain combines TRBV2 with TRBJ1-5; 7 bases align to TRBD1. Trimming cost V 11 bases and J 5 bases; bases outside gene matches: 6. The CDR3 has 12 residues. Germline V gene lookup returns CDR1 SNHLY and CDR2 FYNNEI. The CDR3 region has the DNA TGTGCCGTCCGGGACAGAGATCAGCCCCAGCATTTT. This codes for CAVRDRDQPQHF.

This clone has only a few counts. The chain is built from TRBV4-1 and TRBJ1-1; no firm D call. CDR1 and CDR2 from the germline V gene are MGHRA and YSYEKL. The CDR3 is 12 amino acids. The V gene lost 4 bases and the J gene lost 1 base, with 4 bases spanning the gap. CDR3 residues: CASSLRNTEAFF. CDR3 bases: TGCGCCAGCAGCCTGAGGAACACTGAAGCTTTCTTT.

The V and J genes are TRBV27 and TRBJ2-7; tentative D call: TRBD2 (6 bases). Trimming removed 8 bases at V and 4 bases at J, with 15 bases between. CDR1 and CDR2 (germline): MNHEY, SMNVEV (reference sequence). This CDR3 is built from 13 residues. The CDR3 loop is CASARAGIYEQYF. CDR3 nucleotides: TGTGCCAGCGCTCGCGCGGGAATTTACGAGCAGTACTTC.

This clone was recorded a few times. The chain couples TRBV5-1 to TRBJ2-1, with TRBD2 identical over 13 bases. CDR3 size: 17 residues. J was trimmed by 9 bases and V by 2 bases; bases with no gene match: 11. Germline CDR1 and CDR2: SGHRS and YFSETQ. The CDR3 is CASSFAGRTSGRREQFF. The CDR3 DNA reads TGCGCCAGCAGCTTCGCGGGGCGGACTAGCGGGAGACGTGAGCAGTTCTTC. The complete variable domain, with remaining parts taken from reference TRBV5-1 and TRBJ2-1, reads KAGVTQTPRYLIKTRGQQVTLSCSPISGHRSVSWYQQTPGQGLQFLFEYFSETQRNKGNFPGRFSGRQFSNSRSEMNVSTLELGDSALYLCASSFAGRTSGRREQFFGPGTRLTVL.

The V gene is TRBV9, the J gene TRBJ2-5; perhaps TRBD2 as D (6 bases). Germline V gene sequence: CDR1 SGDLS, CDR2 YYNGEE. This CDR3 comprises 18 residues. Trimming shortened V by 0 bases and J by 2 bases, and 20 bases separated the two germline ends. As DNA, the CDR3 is TGTGCCAGCAGCGTAGGGGACTCTTTTTTAACCGCTCAAGAGACCCAGTACTTC. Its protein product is CASSVGDSFLTAQETQYF.

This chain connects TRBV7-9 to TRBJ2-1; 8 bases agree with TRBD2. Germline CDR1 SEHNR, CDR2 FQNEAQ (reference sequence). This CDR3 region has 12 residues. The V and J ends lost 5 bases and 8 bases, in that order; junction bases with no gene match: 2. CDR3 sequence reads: CASSRGGHEQFF. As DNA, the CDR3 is TGTGCCAGCAGCCGGGGGGGACATGAGCAGTTCTTC.

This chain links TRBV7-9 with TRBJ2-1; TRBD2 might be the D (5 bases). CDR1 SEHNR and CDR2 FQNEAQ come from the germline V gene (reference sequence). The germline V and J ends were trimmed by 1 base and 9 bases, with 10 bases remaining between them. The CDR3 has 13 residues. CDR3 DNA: TGTGCCAGCAGCTTAGGGACCGAGGGTGAGCAGTTCTTC. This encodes CASSLGTEGEQFF.

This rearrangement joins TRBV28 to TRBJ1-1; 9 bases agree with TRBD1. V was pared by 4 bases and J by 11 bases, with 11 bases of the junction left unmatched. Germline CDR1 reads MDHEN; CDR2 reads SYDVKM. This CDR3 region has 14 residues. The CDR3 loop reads CASSSGQGYCGAFF. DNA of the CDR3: TGTGCCAGCAGTTCGGGACAGGGATATTGTGGGGCTTTCTTT.

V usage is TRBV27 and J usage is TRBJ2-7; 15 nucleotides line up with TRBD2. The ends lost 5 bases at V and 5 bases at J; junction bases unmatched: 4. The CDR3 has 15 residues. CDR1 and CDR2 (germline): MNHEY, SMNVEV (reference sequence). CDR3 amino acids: CASSIGTSGRNEQYF. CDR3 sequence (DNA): TGTGCCAGCAGTATAGGGACTAGCGGGAGGAACGAGCAGTACTTC.

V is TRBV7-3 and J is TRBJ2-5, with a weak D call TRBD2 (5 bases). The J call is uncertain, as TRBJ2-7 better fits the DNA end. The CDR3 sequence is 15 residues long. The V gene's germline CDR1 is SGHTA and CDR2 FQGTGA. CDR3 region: CASSLRGSLSYEQYF. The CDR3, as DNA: TGTGCCAGCAGCTTACGAGGGTCCCTATCCTACGAGCAGTACTTC.

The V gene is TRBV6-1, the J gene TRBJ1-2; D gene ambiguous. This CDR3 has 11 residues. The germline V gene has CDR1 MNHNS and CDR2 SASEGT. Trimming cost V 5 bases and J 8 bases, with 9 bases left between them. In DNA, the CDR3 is TGTGCCAGCAGTCCGACAATCGGCTACACCTTC. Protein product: CASSPTIGYTF.

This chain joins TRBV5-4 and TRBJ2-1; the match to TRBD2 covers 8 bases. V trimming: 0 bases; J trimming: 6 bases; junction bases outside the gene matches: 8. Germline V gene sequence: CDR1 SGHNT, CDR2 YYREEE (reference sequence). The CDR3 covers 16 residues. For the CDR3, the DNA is TGTGCCAGCAGCTTGGCAGTGGGACTAGGATCCAATGAGCAGTTCTTC. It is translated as CASSLAVGLGSNEQFF.

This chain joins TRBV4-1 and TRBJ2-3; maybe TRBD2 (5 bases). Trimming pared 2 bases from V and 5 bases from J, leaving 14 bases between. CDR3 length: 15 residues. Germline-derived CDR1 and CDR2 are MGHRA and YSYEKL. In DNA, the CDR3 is TGCGCCAGCAGCCAACCCCGGGGATTAGAAGATACGCAGTATTTT. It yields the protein CASSQPRGLEDTQYF.

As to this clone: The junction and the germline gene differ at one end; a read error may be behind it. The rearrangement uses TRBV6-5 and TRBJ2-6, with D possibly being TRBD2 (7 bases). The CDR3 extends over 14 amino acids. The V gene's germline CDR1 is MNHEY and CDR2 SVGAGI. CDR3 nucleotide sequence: TGTGCCAGCAGTCGGGGGGCTGGGGCCAACGTCCCGACTTTC. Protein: CASSRGAGANVPTF.

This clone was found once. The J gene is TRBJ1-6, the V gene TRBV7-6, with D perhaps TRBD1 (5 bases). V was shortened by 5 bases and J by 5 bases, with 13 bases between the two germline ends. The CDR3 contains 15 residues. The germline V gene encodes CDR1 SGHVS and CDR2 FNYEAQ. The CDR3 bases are TGTGCCAGCAGCGTGGAGGGGTTGAATAATTCACCCCTCCACTTT. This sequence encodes CASSVEGLNNSPLHF.

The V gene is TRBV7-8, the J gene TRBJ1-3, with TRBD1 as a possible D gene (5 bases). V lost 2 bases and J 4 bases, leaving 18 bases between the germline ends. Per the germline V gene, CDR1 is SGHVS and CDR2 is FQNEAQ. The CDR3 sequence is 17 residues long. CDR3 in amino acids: CASSLNSGAVKGNTIYF. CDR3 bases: TGTGCCAGCAGCTTAAATAGCGGGGCTGTAAAAGGAAACACCATATATTTT.

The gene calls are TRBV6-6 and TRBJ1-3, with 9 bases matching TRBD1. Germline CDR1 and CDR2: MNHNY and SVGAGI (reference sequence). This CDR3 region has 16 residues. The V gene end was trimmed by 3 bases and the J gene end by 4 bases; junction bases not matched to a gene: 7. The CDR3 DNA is TGTGCCAGCAGTTATCCCGCCGGGACAGGGGGAAACACCATATATTTT. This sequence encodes CASSYPAGTGGNTIYF.

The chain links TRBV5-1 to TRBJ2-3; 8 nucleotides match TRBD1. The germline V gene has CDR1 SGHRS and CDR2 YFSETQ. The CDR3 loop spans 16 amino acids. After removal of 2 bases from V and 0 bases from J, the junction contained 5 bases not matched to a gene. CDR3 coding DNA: TGCGCCAGCAGCTTAAGGACAGGGACTAGCACAGATACGCAGTATTTT. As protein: CASSLRTGTSTDTQYF.

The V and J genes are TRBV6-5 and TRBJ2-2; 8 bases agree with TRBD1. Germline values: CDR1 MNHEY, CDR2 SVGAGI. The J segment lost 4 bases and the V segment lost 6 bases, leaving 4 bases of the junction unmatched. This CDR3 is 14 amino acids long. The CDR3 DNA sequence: TGTGCCAGCAGGCAGGGGGCGGGCACCGGGGAGCTGTTTTTT. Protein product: CASRQGAGTGELFF.

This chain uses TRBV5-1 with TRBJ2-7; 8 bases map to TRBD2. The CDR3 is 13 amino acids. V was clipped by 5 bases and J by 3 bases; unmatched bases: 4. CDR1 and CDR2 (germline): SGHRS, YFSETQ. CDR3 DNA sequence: TGCGCCAGCAGTAGCGGGACCCACTACGAGCAGTACTTC. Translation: CASSSGTHYEQYF.

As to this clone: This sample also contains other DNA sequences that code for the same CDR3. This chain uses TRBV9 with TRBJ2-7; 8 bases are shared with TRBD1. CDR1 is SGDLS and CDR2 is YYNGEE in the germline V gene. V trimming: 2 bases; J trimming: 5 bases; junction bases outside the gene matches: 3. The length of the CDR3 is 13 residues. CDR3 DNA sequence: TGTGCCAGCAGCGTGGACAGGGCTCACGAGCAGTACTTC. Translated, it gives CASSVDRAHEQYF.